This T cell receptor (beta chain) derives from a study of T cells in Graves' hyperthyroidism and ophthalmopathy. Notes on the study in general: Most clonotypes expanded in thyroid above 0.001 were likewise present in blood.

It was RNA transcripts that yielded the amplified TCR beta CDR3 regions. HTBI primers were the set used in a first-round RT-PCR of the TCR CDR3. From the multiplex PCR reads, TCRdb called clonotypes with MiXCR, one entry per CDR3 protein. The table has 540,000 or so distinct CDR3 sequences, 35% to 55% seen once; the top ten hold around 20%. The diagnoses drew upon clinical symptoms, serum thyroxine and TRAb, thyroid ultrasound and orbital computed tomography. In this sample, this clonotype turned up many times. What it recognizes is unknown. Trimming at V came to 7 bases and at J to 4 bases, leaving 12 bases not matched to a gene. The length of the CDR3 is 15 residues. Germline CDR1 and CDR2: SGHTA and FQGNSA.

The chain uses TRBV7-2 and TRBJ2-5; 7 bases line up with TRBD2. This receptor was identified in an adult woman with Graves' disease, either hyperthyroidism or ophthalmopathy (not recorded which). Sequencing was performed on peripheral blood or thyroid tissue (not recorded which). CDR3 sequence (DNA): TGTGCCAGCACCCCCGAGGCGGGAGTGGCAGAGACCCAGTACTTC. Translated, it gives CASTPEAGVAETQYF.